The next 5 T cell receptor beta chains were all read from a single sample in a study of cytomegalovirus exposure and HLA in healthy donors. The PCR made use of 60 Vbeta and 13 Jbeta primers. TCRdb's copy holds only in-frame clones and misses some; the assay was immunoSEQ multiplex PCR. The profile shows about 130,000 clones, over 70% of them singletons. The sequenced sample was PBMCs. The receptors shown here come from a female donor in good health and CMV-seronegative.

The chain employs TRBV10-1 and TRBJ1-3; tentative D call: TRBD1 (6 bases). CDR3 length equals 15 residues. Trimming removed 4 bases from V and 5 bases from J, with 15 bases in between. In germline, CDR1 is WNHNN, CDR2 SYGVQD (reference sequence). The CDR3 sequence is CASSAGGAVRNTIYF. The CDR3 DNA reads as TGCGCCAGCAGTGCCGGGGGGGCCGTAAGAAACACCATATATTTT.

This clone has only a few counts. This rearrangement joins TRBV19 to TRBJ2-7, with TRBD1 as a possible D gene (6 bases). Germline CDR1 LNHDA, CDR2 SQIVND (reference sequence). Trimming took off 4 bases at V and 0 bases at J, with 13 bases between the two ends. CDR3 length: 15 residues. The CDR3 DNA sequence: TGTGCCAGTAGTAATAGACAGGCCGGCTCCTACGAGCAGTACTTC. Translated: CASSNRQAGSYEQYF.

The chain links TRBV7-9 to TRBJ2-1, with 13 bases that match TRBD2. CDR3 length: 19 residues. CDR1 and CDR2 from the germline V gene are SEHNR and FQNEAQ (reference sequence). Trimming removed 1 base from V and 4 bases from J; junction bases left unmatched: 10. CDR3: CASSLGSPGLAGIYNEQFF. The CDR3 DNA is TGTGCCAGCAGCTTAGGATCGCCGGGACTAGCGGGAATATACAATGAGCAGTTCTTC.

The gene calls are TRBV4-1 and TRBJ2-7, with D tentatively TRBD2 (6 bases). Germline V gene sequence: CDR1 MGHRA, CDR2 YSYEKL. Trimming pared 2 bases from V and 0 bases from J, leaving 14 bases between. This CDR3 is built from 16 residues. The CDR3 sequence is CASSQSGTGSSYEQYF. CDR3 nucleotides: TGCGCCAGCAGCCAATCCGGGACTGGGAGCTCCTACGAGCAGTACTTC.

The chain carries TRBV18 and TRBJ1-1, with a tentative D call TRBD1 (6 bases). The germline V and J ends were trimmed by 2 bases and 9 bases, with 10 bases remaining between them. From germline, CDR1 is KGHSH and CDR2 LQKENI. This CDR3 is 12 amino acids long. The CDR3 reads CASSPSGDKAFF. CDR3 coding DNA: TGTGCCAGCTCACCATCAGGGGATAAAGCTTTCTTT.